This TCR beta chain emerged from a study of T cells after yellow fever vaccination. Study as a whole: Preparation of the low-cell-number fractions used SMART-Seq v4 Ultra Low Input.

TCRdb recomputed calls from the 5' RACE reads with MiXCR, one row per CDR3 protein. Altogether over 150,000 distinct CDR3 sequences are present, approximately 6.7% being singletons, with the ten largest covering 2.5% to 3%. This clonotype was observed many times. The TCR comes from a man aged 18-30 years who received the YFV17D yellow fever vaccine. Sequenced here: CD4+ T cells sorted from PBMCs, sampled around 5 days after the first yellow fever vaccination.

CDR3 DNA: TGTGCCAGCAGCCCCCAGTCTTACTCACCCCTCCACTTT. Translated, it gives CASSPQSYSPLHF. The chain employs TRBV27 and TRBJ1-6; D is unresolved. Trimming took off 6 bases at V and 10 bases at J, with 13 bases between the two ends. Germline CDR1 and CDR2: MNHEY and SMNVEV (reference sequence). This CDR3 spans 13 amino acids.